The 18 T cell receptor beta chains below come from one sample, sequenced in a study of cytomegalovirus exposure and HLA in healthy donors (dated by TCRdb to about 2017). Preparation of the library involved the immunoSEQ multiplex PCR assay. For the multiplex PCR, a mixture combining 60 forward primers for TCR Vbeta segments and 13 reverse primers for TCR Jbeta segments was used. TCRdb holds this immuneACCESS table with in-frame rearrangements only. Some clones are missing; in checked studies, unresolved V genes explain under half, and the rest has no known cause. Present in this sample are some 180,000 clones, just over 75% of which were seen just once. The top ten hold 3.7% of the sample. Sample: PBMCs. Every receptor here comes from an older woman in good health and CMV-seropositive.

The chain recombines TRBV14 with TRBJ2-5; a weak D match, TRBD2 (6 bases). The V end was cut by 0 bases, the J end by 1 base, with 12 bases between. This CDR3 contains 16 residues. Germline V gives CDR1 SGHDN, CDR2 FVKESK. CDR3 DNA sequence: TGTGCCAGCAGCCAAGACATGTGGGGGGTCCAAGAGACCCAGTACTTC. This codes for CASSQDMWGVQETQYF. Complete variable domain (other parts from reference TRBV14 and TRBJ2-5): EAGVTQFPSHSVIEKGQTVTLRCDPISGHDNLYWYRRVMGKEIKFLLHFVKESKQDESGMPNNRFLAERTGGTYSTLKVQPAELEDSGVYFCASSQDMWGVQETQYFGPGTRLLVL.

For the CDR3, the DNA is TGTGCCAGCAGCATAAGACAGGGCGGGCTTGACAACTATGGCTACACCTTC. This gives the protein CASSIRQGGLDNYGYTF. The J gene is TRBJ1-2, the V gene TRBV7-2, with TRBD1 identical over 7 bases. Germline V gives CDR1 SGHTA, CDR2 FQGNSA. This CDR3 is built from 17 residues. Losses at the gene ends were 5 bases for V and 2 bases for J; bases not matched to a gene: 14.

CDR3 loop: CASSPGGRAEQYF. CDR3 DNA sequence: TGTGCCAGCAGCCCCGGTGGGCGTGCCGAGCAGTACTTC. The chain combines TRBV28 with TRBJ2-7; D is ambiguous. Between the trimmed V and J ends, which lost 6 bases and 6 bases, there was a span of 15 bases. CDR3 length: 13 amino acids. Germline CDR1 is MDHEN and CDR2 is SYDVKM.

This clone was seen only once. The rearrangement links TRBV5-1 to TRBJ2-7, with TRBD1 matching 7 bases. From germline, CDR1 is SGHRS and CDR2 YFSETQ. V was clipped by 8 bases and J by 0 bases; unmatched bases: 8. The CDR3 spans 14 residues. The CDR3 nucleotides read TGCGCCAGTAACCCAGGGGGTAGCTCCTACGAGCAGTACTTC. Protein: CASNPGGSSYEQYF.

This rearrangement joins TRBV19 to TRBJ1-1; no clear D gene. The CDR3 is made up of 11 amino acids. V dropped 9 bases and J dropped 5 bases, with 10 bases sitting between them. The germline gives CDR1 LNHDA, CDR2 SQIVND (reference sequence). CDR3 region: CASLGWTEAFF. The DNA for the CDR3 is TGTGCCAGCCTCGGGTGGACTGAAGCTTTCTTT.

This chain uses TRBV28 with TRBJ2-3; the D gene is possibly TRBD2 (6 bases). V was cut by 5 bases and J by 0 bases, with 9 bases left in between. The CDR3 contains 14 residues. Germline CDR1 MDHEN, CDR2 SYDVKM. CDR3 nucleotide sequence: TGTGCCAGCAGTCGAAGCGGGAGCACAGATACGCAGTATTTT. Translation gives CASSRSGSTDTQYF.

This chain joins TRBV9 and TRBJ1-1; TRBD1 aligns across 9 bases. Germline CDR1 SGDLS, CDR2 YYNGEE. After removal of 4 bases from V and 4 bases from J, the junction contained 8 bases not matched to a gene. This CDR3 has 15 residues. The CDR3 DNA follows: TGTGCCAGCAGCCCCGGACAGGGGTGGAGCACTGAAGCTTTCTTT. Protein sequence: CASSPGQGWSTEAFF.

The genes are TRBV5-1 and TRBJ2-5; tentative D call: TRBD2 (6 bases). From germline, CDR1 is SGHRS and CDR2 YFSETQ. V was pared by 2 bases and J by 2 bases, with 13 bases between. The CDR3 covers 15 residues. The CDR3 bases are TGCGCCAGCAGCTTTCAGGGACTTTTTCAAGAGACCCAGTACTTC. Its protein is CASSFQGLFQETQYF.

The chain has TRBV18 and TRBJ2-7, with TRBD1 matching 8 bases. Germline values: CDR1 KGHSH, CDR2 LQKENI. The CDR3 extends over 14 amino acids. V shed 4 bases and J 6 bases; nucleotides not matched to a gene: 8. The CDR3 sequence is CASSRTGLSPEQYF. CDR3 coding DNA: TGTGCCAGCTCACGGACAGGGCTGAGCCCCGAGCAGTACTTC.

The genes are TRBV4-2 and TRBJ1-1, with D possibly being TRBD1 (5 bases). The CDR3 sequence is 12 residues long. The V end was cut by 2 bases, the J end by 7 bases, with 8 bases between. CDR1 is LGHNA, CDR2 YNFKEQ, per germline. The CDR3 reads CASSQSGGEAFF. DNA of the CDR3: TGTGCCAGCAGCCAAAGCGGGGGTGAAGCTTTCTTT.

The chain uses TRBV28 and TRBJ1-2; D gene unclear. Germline CDR1 reads MDHEN; CDR2 reads SYDVKM. This CDR3 is built from 16 residues. Trimming took 5 bases from V and 7 from J, leaving 23 bases between them. CDR3 in amino acids: CASSTGDGWEDRGYTF. The DNA of the CDR3 is TGTGCCAGCAGTACCGGGGATGGGTGGGAGGATCGTGGCTACACCTTC.

The rearrangement joins TRBV5-1 to TRBJ1-1; D is undetermined. V was pared by 2 bases and J by 4 bases, with 12 bases between. CDR1 SGHRS and CDR2 YFSETQ come from the germline V gene. The CDR3 length is 14 residues. The CDR3 region has the DNA TGCGCCAGCAGCTTATCCAGTACGGGCACTGAAGCTTTCTTT. It translates to CASSLSSTGTEAFF.

The rearrangement links TRBV7-3 to TRBJ2-5; D ambiguous. The CDR3 has 14 residues. Trimming pared 2 bases from V and 1 base from J, leaving 8 bases between. Germline V CDR1 and CDR2: SGHTA, FQGTGA. The DNA for the CDR3 is TGTGCCAGCAGCTTATTCGTTATCCAAGAGACCCAGTACTTC. Translated, it gives CASSLFVIQETQYF.

The table lists this clone with a count of one. This rearrangement joins TRBV6-5 to TRBJ1-3; D is unresolved. CDR1 is MNHEY and CDR2 is SVGAGI in the germline V gene. With 2 bases removed from V and 0 bases from J, the gap between germline ends came to 8 bases. The CDR3 runs to 15 residues. The CDR3 sequence: CASSYGGNSGNTIYF. Written as DNA, the CDR3 is TGTGCCAGCAGTTACGGCGGCAACTCTGGAAACACCATATATTTT.

The chain couples TRBV6-1 to TRBJ2-4, with D possibly matching TRBD2 (6 bases). The CDR3 is made up of 14 amino acids. Germline lookup yields CDR1 MNHNS and CDR2 SASEGT. The ends were cut back, 4 bases at V and 5 bases at J, with 12 bases in the middle. The DNA for the CDR3 is TGTGCCAGCAGTGTCGCGGGGTCCCAAAACATTCAGTACTTC. Its protein is CASSVAGSQNIQYF.

This sequence joins TRBV5-1 and TRBJ2-1, with TRBD1 matching 8 bases. V lost 7 bases, J lost 0 bases, and 3 bases stayed unmatched. The CDR3 sequence is 14 residues long. Germline CDR1 is SGHRS and CDR2 is YFSETQ. This CDR3 reads CASWTGYSYNEQFF. The CDR3 DNA is TGCGCCAGCTGGACAGGGTACTCCTACAATGAGCAGTTCTTC.

This sequence joins TRBV11-2 and TRBJ2-1; no reliable D call. V was clipped by 1 base and J by 8 bases, with 9 bases between them. This CDR3 has 13 amino acids. CDR1 and CDR2 from the germline V gene are SGHAT and FQNNGV. The CDR3 loop reads CASSLVVADEQFF. The DNA for the CDR3 is TGTGCCAGCAGCTTAGTCGTTGCAGATGAGCAGTTCTTC.

J is TRBJ1-2 and V is TRBV28, with D perhaps TRBD1 (5 bases). Trimming pared 6 bases from V and 7 bases from J, leaving 18 bases between. Per the germline V gene, CDR1 is MDHEN and CDR2 is SYDVKM. CDR3 length equals 14 residues. The CDR3 nucleotides are TGTGCCAGCAGCCCGCCCAGGGTCTCCTCTGGCTACACCTTC. This codes for CASSPPRVSSGYTF.